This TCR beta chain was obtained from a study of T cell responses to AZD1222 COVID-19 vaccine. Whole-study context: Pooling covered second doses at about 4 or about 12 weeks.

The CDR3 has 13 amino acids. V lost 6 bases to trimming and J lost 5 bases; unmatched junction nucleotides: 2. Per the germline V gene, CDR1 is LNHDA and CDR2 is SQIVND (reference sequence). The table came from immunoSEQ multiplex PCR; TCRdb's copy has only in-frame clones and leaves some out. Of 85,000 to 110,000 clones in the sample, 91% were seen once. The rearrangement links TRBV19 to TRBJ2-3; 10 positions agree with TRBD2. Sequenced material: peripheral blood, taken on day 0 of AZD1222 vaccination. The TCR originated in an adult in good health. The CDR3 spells CASSGLAVDTQYF. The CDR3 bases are TGTGCCAGTAGCGGACTAGCGGTAGATACGCAGTATTTT.